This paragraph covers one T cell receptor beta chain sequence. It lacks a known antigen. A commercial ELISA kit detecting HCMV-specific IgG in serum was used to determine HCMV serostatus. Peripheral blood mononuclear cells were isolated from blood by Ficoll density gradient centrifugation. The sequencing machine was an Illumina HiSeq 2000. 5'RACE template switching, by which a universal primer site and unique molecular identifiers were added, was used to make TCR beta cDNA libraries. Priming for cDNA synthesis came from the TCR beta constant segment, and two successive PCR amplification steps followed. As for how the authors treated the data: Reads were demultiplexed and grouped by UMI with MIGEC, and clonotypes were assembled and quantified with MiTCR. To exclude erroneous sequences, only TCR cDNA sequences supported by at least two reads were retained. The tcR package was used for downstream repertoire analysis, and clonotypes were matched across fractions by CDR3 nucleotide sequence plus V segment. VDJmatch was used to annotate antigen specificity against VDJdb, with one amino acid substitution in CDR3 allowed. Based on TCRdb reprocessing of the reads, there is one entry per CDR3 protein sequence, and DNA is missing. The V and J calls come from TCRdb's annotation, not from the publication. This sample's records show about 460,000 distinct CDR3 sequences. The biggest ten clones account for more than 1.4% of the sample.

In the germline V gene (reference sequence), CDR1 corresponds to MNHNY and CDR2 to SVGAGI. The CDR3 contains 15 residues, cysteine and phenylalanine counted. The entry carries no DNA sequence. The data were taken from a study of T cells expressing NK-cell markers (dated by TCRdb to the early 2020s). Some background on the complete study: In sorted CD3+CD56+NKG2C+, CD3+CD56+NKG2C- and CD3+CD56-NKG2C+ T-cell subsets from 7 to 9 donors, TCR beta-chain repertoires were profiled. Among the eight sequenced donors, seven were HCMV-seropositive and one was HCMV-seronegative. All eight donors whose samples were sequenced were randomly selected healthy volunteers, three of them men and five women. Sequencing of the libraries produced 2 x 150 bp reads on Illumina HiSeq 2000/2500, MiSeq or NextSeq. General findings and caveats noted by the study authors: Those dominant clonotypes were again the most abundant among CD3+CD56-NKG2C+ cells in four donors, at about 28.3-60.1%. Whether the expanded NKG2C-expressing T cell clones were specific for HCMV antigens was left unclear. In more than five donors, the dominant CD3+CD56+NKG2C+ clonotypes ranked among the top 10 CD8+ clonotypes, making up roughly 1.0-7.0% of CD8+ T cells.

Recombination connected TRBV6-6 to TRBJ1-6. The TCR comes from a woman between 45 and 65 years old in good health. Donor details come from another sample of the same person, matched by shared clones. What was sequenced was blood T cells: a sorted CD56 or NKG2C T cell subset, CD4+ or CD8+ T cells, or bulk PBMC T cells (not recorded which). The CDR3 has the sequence CASSLGGVGNSPLHF.